This T cell receptor beta chain was identified during a study of T-cell memory formation after mild COVID-19. This CDR3 is built from 13 residues. Deletions cut 3 bases from V and 6 bases from J, with 11 bases between. This clonotype has a handful of counts. Libraries for TCRalpha and TCRbeta carried sample barcodes and unique molecular identifiers via 5'RACE. TCRdb re-analysed the 5' RACE reads in MiXCR, keeping a single row per CDR3 protein. This table has hundreds of thousands of distinct CDR3 sequences, roughly 20% appearing once. This chain uses TRBV12-3 or TRBV12-4 with TRBJ1-2, with D perhaps matching TRBD1 (6 bases). This TCR was sampled from an adult woman who had mild COVID-19 (a few samples of this study predate the infection). Cell type and time point are not known. The specimen sequenced was PBMCs or a T cell subset sorted from them (not recorded which). CDR3 amino acids: CASSFGEGDGYTF. The CDR3 DNA follows: TGTGCCAGCAGTTTCGGTGAGGGGGATGGCTACACCTTC.